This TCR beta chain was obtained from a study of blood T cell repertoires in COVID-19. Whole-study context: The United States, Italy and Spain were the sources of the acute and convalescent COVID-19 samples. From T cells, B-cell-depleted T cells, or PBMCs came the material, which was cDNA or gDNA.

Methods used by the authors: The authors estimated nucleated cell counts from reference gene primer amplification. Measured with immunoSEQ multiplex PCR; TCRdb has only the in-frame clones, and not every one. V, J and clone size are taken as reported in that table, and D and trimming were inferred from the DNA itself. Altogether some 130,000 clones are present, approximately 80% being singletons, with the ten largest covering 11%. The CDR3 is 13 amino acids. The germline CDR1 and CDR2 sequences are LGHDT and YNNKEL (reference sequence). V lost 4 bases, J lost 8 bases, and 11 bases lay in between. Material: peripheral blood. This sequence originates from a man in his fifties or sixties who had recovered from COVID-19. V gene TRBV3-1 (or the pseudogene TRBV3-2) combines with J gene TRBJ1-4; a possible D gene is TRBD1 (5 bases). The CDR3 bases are TGTGCCAGCAGCCCCCAGGGCCTCGAAAAACTGTTTTTT. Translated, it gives CASSPQGLEKLFF.